This TCR beta chain stems from a study of cytomegalovirus exposure and HLA in healthy donors. Study conclusions and caveats: Earlier analysis found most TCR beta V segments productive about 87% or about 30% of the time. It was shown in a later analysis that HLA-associated TCR beta chains were more clonally expanded than other, equally common chains.

Germline assignment: CDR1 LNHNV and CDR2 YYDKDF (reference sequence). With V trimmed by 3 bases and J by 1 base, 9 bases remained unmatched. The CDR3 totals 17 residues. Worth noting for this clone: Its antigen is undetermined.

This PCR relied on a set of 60 Vbeta primers and 13 Jbeta primers. Profiling relied on immunoSEQ multiplex PCR, and the TCRdb table lists in-frame clones only, not all of them. The top ten hold 4.5% to 6% of the sample, which has 85,000 to 100,000 clones, about 75% seen once. This clonotype was sampled from a woman aged 40 to 49 in good health and CMV-seronegative. V and J are TRBV15 and TRBJ2-5; the match to TRBD2 covers 9 bases. The material sequenced was PBMCs. The CDR3 is CATSRERAGGSQETQYF. For the CDR3, the DNA is TGTGCCACCAGCAGGGAACGAGCGGGGGGATCCCAAGAGACCCAGTACTTC.